This T cell receptor (beta chain) was retrieved from a study of blood T cell repertoires in COVID-19. For the study at large: Sources were T cells, B-cell-depleted T cells, or PBMCs; the material itself was cDNA or gDNA.

How the authors handled the data: It was from reference gene primer amplification that nucleated cell counts were estimated. The data were produced by immunoSEQ multiplex PCR, yet TCRdb's version contains in-frame clones alone and is incomplete. D and trimming come from the DNA, and the V and J calls and clone size come from that table. This table holds roughly 130,000 clones, about four fifths found once. The trim removed 2 bases at V and 8 bases at J, leaving 8 bases unmatched. The CDR3 runs to 16 residues. In germline, CDR1 is SGHNT, CDR2 YYREEE (reference sequence). The sequenced sample consisted of peripheral blood. The chain recombines TRBV5-4 with TRBJ1-6; TRBD1 aligns across 9 bases. The clonotype comes from a woman in her 30s who had recovered from COVID-19. Written as DNA, the CDR3 is TGTGCCAGCAGCTTACCGGGACAGGGATTGGATTCACCCCTCCACTTT. Amino acid sequence: CASSLPGQGLDSPLHF.